One sample yielded the 2 T cell receptor beta chains listed below, sequenced in a study of post-analysis software for immune sequencing data. Study-level findings and limits: Roughly 5 TRBV segments (TRBV5-6, TRBV5-1 and TRBV20-1 among them) occurred more frequently in patients than in controls.

Libraries were made from TCR beta cDNA, and they carried unique molecular identifiers. TCRdb processed the PCR reads anew with MiXCR; each CDR3 protein has one entry. The repertoire consists of more than 450,000 distinct CDR3 sequences, with about 44% occurring once and the leading ten covering about 1.5%. No antigen is known for these receptors. The specimen sequenced was blood. Source of these receptors: a girl aged 10-17 years with multiple sclerosis.

The chain couples TRBV24-1 to TRBJ2-1, with D perhaps matching TRBD2 (6 bases). Trimming stripped 5 bases from V and 8 bases from J, with 24 bases between. Germline assignment: CDR1 KGHDR and CDR2 SFDVKD. The CDR3 has 17 amino acids. This CDR3 reads CATSVSEASASGYEQFF. CDR3 nucleotide sequence: TGTGCCACCAGTGTTTCGGAGGCTAGCGCATCAGGGTATGAGCAGTTCTTC.

The genes are TRBV5-1 and TRBJ2-1, with 12 positions matching TRBD2. After removal of 4 bases from V and 0 bases from J, the junction contained 8 bases not matched to a gene. Germline CDR1 and CDR2: SGHRS and YFSETQ. CDR3 size: 18 residues. This CDR3 is CASSPSGGGSVSYNEQFF. For the CDR3, the DNA is TGCGCCAGCAGCCCTAGCGGGGGGGGTTCCGTCTCCTACAATGAGCAGTTCTTC.